This T cell receptor (beta chain) was observed in a study of blood T cell repertoires in COVID-19. Produced via immunoSEQ multiplex PCR; TCRdb's table is partial and in-frame only. The sample includes roughly 82,000 clones, roughly 78% of them seen just once. The trim removed 4 bases at V and 7 bases at J, leaving 5 bases unmatched. This CDR3 spans 14 amino acids. In germline, CDR1 is SGHRS, CDR2 YFSETQ. The sequence was obtained from a man aged 60 to 69 with acute or convalescent COVID-19. Sequencing was done on a sample of peripheral blood. V and J are TRBV5-1 and TRBJ2-2; TRBD1 matches 9 bases. The CDR3 region has the DNA TGCGCCAGCAGCCTGGGACAGGGAGGCGGGGAGCTGTTTTTT. Amino acids: CASSLGQGGGELFF.